These 17 T cell receptor beta chains were all obtained from the same sample, sequenced in a study of cytomegalovirus exposure and HLA in healthy donors. The PCR employed 60 Vbeta primers together with 13 Jbeta primers. This table comes from immunoSEQ multiplex PCR, and its TCRdb copy is limited to in-frame clones, with some not included. This repertoire comprises 150,000 or so clones; its ten largest clones make up 1.5% to 2%. The sample consisted of PBMCs. All receptors derive from a woman in her forties or fifties in good health and CMV-seronegative.

The chain joins TRBV19 to TRBJ2-5, with 8 positions matching TRBD1. Germline V CDR1 and CDR2: LNHDA, SQIVND (reference sequence). The junction had 8 bases not matched to a gene; V was cut back by 4 bases and J by 4 bases. The length of the CDR3 is 15 residues. The CDR3 region is CASSTRQGSGETQYF. Written as DNA, the CDR3 is TGTGCCAGTAGTACACGACAGGGGTCGGGAGAGACCCAGTACTTC.

The genes are TRBV27 and TRBJ2-7; D gene ambiguous. The CDR3 sequence is 14 residues long. Germline CDR1 is MNHEY and CDR2 is SMNVEV (reference sequence). V lost 2 bases and J 3 bases, leaving 11 bases between the germline ends. The CDR3 DNA is TGTGCCAGCAGTTTAACCACCCTCAGCTACGAGCAGTACTTC. Protein product: CASSLTTLSYEQYF.

The J gene is TRBJ1-1, the V gene TRBV10-3, with TRBD1 as a possible D gene (6 bases). Germline lookup yields CDR1 ENHRY and CDR2 SYGVKD. The CDR3 spans 14 residues. V was pared by 2 bases and J by 0 bases, with 7 bases between. CDR3 coding DNA: TGTGCCATCAGTGAGACAGGGATGAACACTGAAGCTTTCTTT. Translated: CAISETGMNTEAFF.

The chain carries TRBV6-5 and TRBJ2-7; TRBD2 aligns across 7 bases. Germline CDR1 is MNHEY and CDR2 is SVGAGI. Trimming took 7 bases from V and 5 from J; bases not matched to a gene: 5. The length of the CDR3 is 12 residues. Written as DNA, the CDR3 is TGTGCCAGCACCAGGGCGGGGGACGAGCAGTACTTC. Translating gives CASTRAGDEQYF.

The rearrangement links TRBV18 to TRBJ1-1, with 12 bases fitting TRBD1. The CDR3 runs to 17 residues. J was trimmed by 4 bases and V by 5 bases; bases with no gene match: 11. CDR1 and CDR2 (germline): KGHSH, LQKENI. CDR3 region: CASSVPGTGGLTTEAFF. The CDR3 DNA follows: TGTGCCAGCTCAGTGCCCGGGACAGGGGGCTTGACCACTGAAGCTTTCTTT.

The V and J genes are TRBV5-6 and TRBJ2-7, with TRBD2 as a possible D gene (6 bases). The CDR3 is 16 amino acids. The germline V gene has CDR1 SGHDT and CDR2 YYEEEE. V gave up 2 bases and J gave up 2 bases, with 17 bases separating them. The CDR3 DNA sequence: TGTGCCAGCAGCTTCCTTATCCAGCGGGCCGCCTACGAGCAGTACTTC. Amino acid sequence: CASSFLIQRAAYEQYF.

V usage is TRBV7-9 and J usage is TRBJ2-3; possibly TRBD2 for D (5 bases). Per the germline V gene, CDR1 is SEHNR and CDR2 is FQNEAQ (reference sequence). This CDR3 region has 16 residues. Trimming removed 2 bases at V and 4 bases at J, with 16 bases between. The CDR3 sequence is CASSLLGFARADTQYF. CDR3 DNA sequence: TGTGCCAGCAGCTTATTAGGCTTCGCGCGGGCAGATACGCAGTATTTT.

The chain has TRBV30 and TRBJ2-1; perhaps TRBD2 as D (5 bases). V was clipped by 2 bases and J by 7 bases, with 18 bases between them. This CDR3 is 15 amino acids long. CDR1 and CDR2 from the germline V gene are GTSNPN and SVGIG (reference sequence). DNA for the CDR3: TGTGCCTGGAGTTCCGGGATTCTGATGCGAAATGAGCAGTTCTTC. It is translated as CAWSSGILMRNEQFF.

The chain recombines TRBV7-9 with TRBJ1-2; 7 bases fit TRBD1. CDR1 is SEHNR and CDR2 is FQNEAQ in the germline V gene (reference sequence). The V segment lost 4 bases and the J segment 4 bases; nucleotides outside the gene matches: 3. CDR3 length: 13 amino acids. The CDR3: CASSSAGGYGYTF. The CDR3 DNA sequence: TGTGCCAGCAGCTCCGCAGGGGGCTATGGCTACACCTTC. Based on the CDR3 plus reference TRBV7-9 and TRBJ1-2, the full variable domain is DTGVSQNPRHKITKRGQNVTFRCDPISEHNRLYWYRQTLGQGPEFLTYFQNEAQLEKSRLLSDRFSAERPKGSFSTLEIQRTEQGDSAMYLCASSSAGGYGYTFGSGTRLTVV.

The genes are TRBV9 and TRBJ1-2, with 8 bases matching TRBD1. The CDR3 length is 14 residues. Germline loops: CDR1 SGDLS, CDR2 YYNGEE. Trimming took 0 bases from V and 9 from J; bases not matched to a gene: 7. The DNA for the CDR3 is TGTGCCAGCAGCGTAGATGACTACAGGGGGAGCTACACCTTC. As protein: CASSVDDYRGSYTF.

The gene calls are TRBV7-9 and TRBJ2-3; 11 nucleotides line up with TRBD2. Germline assignment: CDR1 SEHNR and CDR2 FQNEAQ (reference sequence). V was clipped by 5 bases and J by 2 bases; unmatched bases: 9. The CDR3 has 17 residues. CDR3 sequence reads: CASSPGASGGLTDTQYF. CDR3 bases: TGTGCCAGCAGCCCCGGTGCTAGCGGGGGGCTCACAGATACGCAGTATTTT.

The V gene is TRBV7-3, the J gene TRBJ2-6; 7 bases agree with TRBD1. CDR1 is SGHTA, CDR2 FQGTGA, per germline. This CDR3 comprises 16 residues. V was clipped by 5 bases and J by 2 bases; unmatched bases: 6. CDR3 region: CASSLTGDAGANVLTF. CDR3 sequence (DNA): TGTGCCAGCAGCCTTACAGGGGACGCTGGGGCCAACGTCCTGACTTTC. The full variable domain, in which reference TRBV7-3 and TRBJ2-6 provide the parts outside the CDR3, is GAGVSQTPSNKVTEKGKYVELRCDPISGHTALYWYRQSLGQGPEFLIYFQGTGAADDSGLPNDRFFAVRPEGSVSTLKIQRTERGDSAVYLCASSLTGDAGANVLTFGAGSRLTVL.

The chain combines TRBV4-2 with TRBJ2-3; maybe TRBD2 (6 bases). Germline CDR1 and CDR2: LGHNA and YNFKEQ. The ends were cut back, 7 bases at V and 0 bases at J, with 17 bases in the middle. This CDR3 is built from 16 residues. The chain's CDR3 is CASTPGGAPSTDTQYF. The DNA of the CDR3 is TGTGCCAGCACTCCCGGGGGTGCGCCTAGCACAGATACGCAGTATTTT.

The chain combines TRBV11-2 with TRBJ1-6; D perhaps matches TRBD1 (5 bases). Germline loops: CDR1 SGHAT, CDR2 FQNNGV. The germline V and J ends were trimmed by 3 bases and 5 bases, with 8 bases remaining between them. The CDR3 runs 14 residues. The CDR3 coding sequence is TGTGCCAGCAGCTTGACAGCTGATAATTCACCCCTCCACTTT. Translated, it gives CASSLTADNSPLHF.

J is TRBJ2-3 and V is TRBV4-2; tentative D call: TRBD2 (7 bases). Deletions cut 2 bases from V and 8 bases from J, with 20 bases between. Germline CDR1 is LGHNA and CDR2 is YNFKEQ. CDR3 length: 16 residues. The CDR3 DNA sequence: TGTGCCAGCAGCCAAACCCGGGGGGCCCAGGGAGCTACGCAGTATTTT. Encoded protein: CASSQTRGAQGATQYF.

The V gene is TRBV2, the J gene TRBJ2-1; 8 bases fit TRBD2. Germline CDR1 is SNHLY and CDR2 is FYNNEI. The CDR3 has 16 amino acids. V shed 6 bases, J shed 3 bases, and the junction held 10 bases outside the gene matches. The CDR3 DNA reads TGTGCCAGCAGCCAACCCAGCGGGGGCCTCTACAATGAGCAGTTCTTC. Its translation is CASSQPSGGLYNEQFF.

This rearrangement joins TRBV19 to TRBJ2-5, with 8 bases lining up with TRBD1. Germline V gene sequence: CDR1 LNHDA, CDR2 SQIVND (reference sequence). V trimming: 1 base; J trimming: 5 bases; junction bases outside the gene matches: 9. There are 16 residues in the CDR3. This CDR3 reads CASSIGTGIPGETQYF. The CDR3 DNA is TGTGCCAGTAGTATAGGGACAGGGATTCCGGGGGAGACCCAGTACTTC.